A single sample gave rise to the 23 T cell receptor beta chains below, sequenced in a study of blood T cell repertoires in COVID-19. Clones were sequenced by immunoSEQ multiplex PCR, and TCRdb holds only the in-frame ones, with some missing. The profile shows 110,000 or so clones, approximately 90% of them singletons. The sequenced material came from peripheral blood. These receptor sequences come from a human donor in a cohort sampled during active COVID-19.

The rearrangement joins TRBV19 to TRBJ2-2; D is undetermined. V was clipped by 1 base and J by 4 bases, with 10 bases between them. Per germline, CDR1 LNHDA and CDR2 SQIVND (reference sequence). The CDR3 length is 15 residues. The CDR3 sequence is CASSIGPLTTGELFF. The CDR3 DNA sequence: TGTGCCAGTAGTATAGGCCCACTTACCACCGGGGAGCTGTTTTTT.

The DNA for the CDR3 is TGTGCCAGCAGCCTAAGGACAGGGGAATATAGCAATCAGCCCCAGCATTTT. This encodes CASSLRTGEYSNQPQHF. This chain connects TRBV7-2 to TRBJ1-5, with 9 bases fitting TRBD1. The germline CDR1 and CDR2 sequences are SGHTA and FQGNSA. Trimming at V came to 5 bases and at J to 0 bases, leaving 8 bases not matched to a gene. The CDR3 sequence is 17 residues long. The full variable domain, completed using reference TRBV7-2 and TRBJ1-5, is GAGVSQSPSNKVTEKGKDVELRCDPISGHTALYWYRQSLGQGLEFLIYFQGNSAPDKSGLPSDRFSAERTGGSVSTLTIQRTQQEDSAVYLCASSLRTGEYSNQPQHFGDGTRLSIL.

This clone occurred once. The rearrangement uses TRBV11-3 and TRBJ1-1; the D gene is possibly TRBD1 (5 bases). The V gene lost 7 bases and the J gene lost 4 bases, with 19 bases spanning the gap. This CDR3 region has 15 residues. Germline-derived CDR1 and CDR2 are SGHNT and YENEEA. The CDR3 here is CASTPGGGLATEAFF. The CDR3, as DNA: TGTGCCAGCACCCCCGGGGGGGGGTTGGCCACTGAAGCTTTCTTT.

In the case of this clone: The germline gene is not matched at one end of the junction; a read error may be the cause. The chain links TRBV7-7 to TRBJ2-5, with D possibly being TRBD2 (6 bases). CDR3 length equals 14 residues. Germline CDR1 is SSHAT and CDR2 is FNYEAQ (reference sequence). In DNA form, the CDR3 reads TGTGCTAGCAGCGTCGCGGGACACCAAGAGACCCAGTACTTC. Translated, it gives CASSVAGHQETQYF. Full variable domain (rest looked up from reference TRBV7-7 and TRBJ2-5): GAGVSQSPRYKVTKRGQDVTLRCDPISSHATLYWYQQALGQGPEFLTYFNYEAQPDKSGLPSDRFSAERPEGSISTLTIQRTEQRDSAMYRCASSVAGHQETQYFGPGTRLLVL.

The chain carries TRBV6-5 and TRBJ1-2, with 8 nucleotides matching TRBD1. This CDR3 spans 16 amino acids. V dropped 2 bases and J dropped 5; count of bases not matched to a gene: 10. Germline V gives CDR1 MNHEY, CDR2 SVGAGI. The CDR3 reads CASSYPVGQGGYGYTF. In DNA form, the CDR3 reads TGTGCCAGCAGTTACCCTGTCGGACAGGGCGGATATGGCTACACCTTC.

This clone occurred once. The rearrangement joins TRBV9 to TRBJ2-3, with D uncertain. Germline V gene data show CDR1 as SGDLS and CDR2 as YYNGEE. This CDR3 is built from 14 residues. The V gene lost 3 bases and the J gene lost 4 bases, with 12 bases spanning the gap. CDR3 bases: TGTGCCAGCAGCGGCCCGCCTACGGCAGATACGCAGTATTTT. This translates into CASSGPPTADTQYF.

The V call is TRBV12-3 or TRBV12-4, the J call TRBJ1-2; D perhaps matches TRBD1 (6 bases). Trimming left V 8 bases short and J 8 bases short, with 12 bases between. CDR3 length: 11 residues. The CDR3 sequence: CASRQVGGYTF. The CDR3 bases are TGTGCCAGCCGACAGGTCGGCGGCTACACCTTC.

The chain uses TRBV7-6 and TRBJ2-1; TRBD2 matches 10 bases. This CDR3 comprises 15 residues. Unmatched junction bases numbered 6, after V lost 1 base and J lost 9 bases. Per germline, CDR1 SGHVS and CDR2 FNYEAQ. CDR3 nucleotide sequence: TGTGCCAGCAGCTTAGTCAGCGGGGGGGCCGTTGAGCAGTTCTTC. Protein product: CASSLVSGGAVEQFF.

The V and J genes are TRBV19 and TRBJ2-1; perhaps TRBD1 as D (5 bases). The V gene lost 6 bases and the J gene lost 2 bases, with 11 bases spanning the gap. CDR1 LNHDA and CDR2 SQIVND come from the germline V gene (reference sequence). The CDR3 runs 14 residues. DNA for the CDR3: TGTGCCAGTAGGGGGCAGGGTCCCTACAATGAGCAGTTCTTC. Protein sequence: CASRGQGPYNEQFF.

The J gene is TRBJ2-5, the V gene TRBV6-1, with 7 bases identical to TRBD1. CDR3 length: 15 residues. CDR1 is MNHNS and CDR2 is SASEGT in the germline V gene. J gave up 3 bases and V 0 bases, and 4 bases lay outside the gene matches. For the CDR3, the DNA is TGTGCCAGCAGTGAAGCAGGGACAGCGAAAGAGACCCAGTACTTC. Its translation is CASSEAGTAKETQYF.

This clone has a handful of counts. V and J are TRBV19 and TRBJ2-7; 7 positions agree with TRBD2. The trim removed 3 bases at V and 6 bases at J, leaving 2 bases unmatched. CDR1 is LNHDA and CDR2 is SQIVND in the germline V gene (reference sequence). This CDR3 spans 12 amino acids. The CDR3 region is CASSISGVEQYF. CDR3 coding DNA: TGTGCCAGTAGTATCAGCGGGGTCGAGCAGTACTTC.

V is TRBV4-1 and J is TRBJ2-7, with D possibly matching TRBD1 (7 bases). Trimming removed 0 bases from V and 5 bases from J, with 14 bases in between. Germline loops: CDR1 MGHRA, CDR2 YSYEKL. The CDR3 totals 15 residues. CDR3 nucleotide sequence: TGCGCCAGCAGCCAAGATGTCAGGGGGGAAAACGAGCAGTACTTC. Translation gives CASSQDVRGENEQYF.

Note on this clone: Within the sample, other DNA sequences also encode this same CDR3. The chain is built from TRBV19 and TRBJ1-2, with D perhaps TRBD1 (5 bases). Germline CDR1 and CDR2: LNHDA and SQIVND (reference sequence). V gave up 3 bases and J gave up 4 bases, with 15 bases separating them. The CDR3 runs to 15 residues. CDR3 DNA: TGTGCCAGTAGTATCCCCTGGCAGGGTAGCTATGGCTACACCTTC. Its protein is CASSIPWQGSYGYTF.

This chain uses TRBV5-6 with TRBJ1-2; D call uncertain. Germline V CDR1 and CDR2: SGHDT, YYEEEE. The length of the CDR3 is 15 residues. With 4 bases removed from V and 4 bases from J, the gap between germline ends came to 17 bases. The CDR3 sequence is CASSPLLGGPYGYTF. CDR3 DNA: TGTGCCAGCAGCCCCCTTTTGGGAGGGCCCTATGGCTACACCTTC.

The chain carries TRBV14 and TRBJ2-2; 8 bases are shared with TRBD1. The CDR3 is 16 residues long. J was trimmed by 8 bases and V by 3 bases; bases with no gene match: 11. Germline CDR1 reads SGHDN; CDR2 reads FVKESK. CDR3 in DNA: TGTGCCAGCAGCCACTTGAGACAGGGGCCCGGTGGGGAGCTGTTTTTT. Translation: CASSHLRQGPGGELFF.

V and J are TRBV30 and TRBJ1-4; a possible D gene is TRBD1 (6 bases). Trimming cost V 2 bases and J 8 bases, with 9 bases left between them. The germline CDR1 and CDR2 sequences are GTSNPN and SVGIG (reference sequence). The CDR3 runs 12 residues. The CDR3, as DNA: TGTGCCTGGAGTCCAAGGGGGGAAAAACTGTTTTTT. Translated, it gives CAWSPRGEKLFF.

The chain couples TRBV5-4 to TRBJ2-2; TRBD2 aligns across 13 bases. The V gene end was trimmed by 0 bases and the J gene end by 7 bases; junction bases not matched to a gene: 9. Germline V CDR1 and CDR2: SGHNT, YYREEE (reference sequence). This CDR3 is 18 amino acids long. The CDR3 here is CASSLGTSGRYVSGELFF. CDR3 sequence (DNA): TGTGCCAGCAGCTTGGGGACTAGCGGGAGATATGTTAGCGGGGAGCTGTTTTTT. The whole variable domain, remainder taken from reference TRBV5-4 and TRBJ2-2, is ETGVTQSPTHLIKTRGQQVTLRCSSQSGHNTVSWYQQALGQGPQFIFQYYREEENGRGNFPPRFSGLQFPNYSSELNVNALELDDSALYLCASSLGTSGRYVSGELFFGEGSRLTVL.

The chain is built from TRBV7-2 and TRBJ1-4; no firm D call. This CDR3 comprises 14 residues. V gave up 3 bases and J gave up 4 bases, with 9 bases separating them. The germline V gene has CDR1 SGHTA and CDR2 FQGNSA. The DNA for the CDR3 is TGTGCCAGCAGCTTCGGAGGGTATAATGAAAAACTGTTTTTT. This translates into CASSFGGYNEKLFF.

The rearrangement uses TRBV4-2 and TRBJ1-1; the D gene is possibly TRBD1 (5 bases). The V and J ends lost 3 bases and 3 bases respectively, with 11 bases between them. CDR1 and CDR2 from the germline V gene are LGHNA and YNFKEQ. The CDR3 consists of 14 residues. CDR3: CASSHAGGDTEAFF. The CDR3 nucleotides are TGTGCCAGCAGCCACGCCGGGGGGGACACTGAAGCTTTCTTT.

This clone showed up just a few times. The J gene is TRBJ1-3, the V gene TRBV11-3; a possible D gene is TRBD1 (5 bases). This CDR3 comprises 14 residues. The V gene lost 10 bases and the J gene lost 0 bases, with 13 bases spanning the gap. CDR1 and CDR2 (germline): SGHNT, YENEEA. Here the CDR3 DNA reads TGTGCCACCCGCGACAGTTTCTCTGGAAACACCATATATTTT. Residues: CATRDSFSGNTIYF. The entire variable domain, with the rest obtained from reference TRBV11-3 and TRBJ1-3, is as follows: EAGVVQSPRYKIIEKKQPVAFWCNPISGHNTLYWYLQNLGQGPELLIRYENEEAVDDSQLPKDRFSAERLKGVDSTLKIQPAELGDSAVYLCATRDSFSGNTIYFGEGSWLTVV.

The chain uses TRBV5-1 and TRBJ2-7; 7 bases map to TRBD2. CDR1 SGHRS and CDR2 YFSETQ come from the germline V gene. This CDR3 comprises 14 residues. The V gene end was trimmed by 4 bases and the J gene end by 4 bases; junction bases not matched to a gene: 8. The chain's CDR3 is CASSPSGGDYEQYF. The CDR3 nucleotides are TGCGCCAGCAGCCCATCGGGGGGAGATTACGAGCAGTACTTC.

The chain has TRBV5-1 and TRBJ2-3, with D perhaps matching TRBD2 (6 bases). Trimming took off 0 bases at V and 2 bases at J, with 13 bases between the two ends. Germline V gene sequence: CDR1 SGHRS, CDR2 YFSETQ. The CDR3 length is 16 residues. CDR3 DNA: TGCGCCAGCAGCTTGGCCGTTGGCGGGGCCACAGATACGCAGTATTTT. Its translation is CASSLAVGGATDTQYF.

The chain links TRBV15 to TRBJ2-1, with TRBD1 matching over 9 bases. The CDR3 length is 15 residues. V was clipped by 2 bases and J by 8 bases; unmatched bases: 7. The germline CDR1 and CDR2 sequences are LNHNV and YYDKDF (reference sequence). The DNA for the CDR3 is TGTGCCACCAGCAGACCGGGACAGGGAAGCGATGAGCAGTTCTTC. Protein: CATSRPGQGSDEQFF. Filled out from reference TRBV15 and TRBJ2-1, the complete variable domain reads DAMVIQNPRYQVTQFGKPVTLSCSQTLNHNVMYWYQQKSSQAPKLLFHYYDKDFNNEADTPDNFQSRRPNTSFCFLDIRSPGLGDTAMYLCATSRPGQGSDEQFFGPGTRLTVL.